These 17 T cell receptor beta chains were sequenced from one sample in a study of spatial heterogeneity in lung cancer. Specified time point: sample taken at primary tumor resection. Each CDR3 protein is one row after TCRdb ran MiXCR on the 5' RACE reads. Of tens of thousands of distinct CDR3 sequences in the sample, about 6.3% were seen once. Material: PBMCs, obtained at surgery. These receptors were obtained from a female donor with early-stage non-small cell lung cancer.

In this sample, this clonotype turned up many times. The V call is TRBV20-1, the J call TRBJ2-1, with D possibly TRBD1 on 7 matching bases. Germline V lookup: CDR1 DFQATT, CDR2 SNEGSKA (reference sequence). V lost 6 bases and J lost 4, with 16 bases in between. The CDR3 consists of 14 residues. The CDR3 loop is CSAPRGAVYNEQFF. The DNA of the CDR3 is TGCAGTGCCCCCAGGGGGGCGGTTTACAATGAGCAGTTCTTC.

This clonotype was found many times. The chain employs TRBV6-6 and TRBJ1-5, with D possibly being TRBD1 (5 bases). There are 17 residues in the CDR3. Germline assignment: CDR1 MNHNY and CDR2 SVGAGI (reference sequence). V was trimmed by 2 bases and J by 0 bases, leaving 14 bases between them. CDR3 coding DNA: TGTGCCAGCAGTTACGCTCCCCCGGGGCGTAGCAATCAGCCCCAGCATTTT. Protein sequence: CASSYAPPGRSNQPQHF.

The sample holds a few counts of this clonotype. The chain has TRBV20-1 and TRBJ1-6, with TRBD1 as a possible D gene (6 bases). With 0 bases removed from V and 0 bases from J, the gap between germline ends came to 12 bases. The CDR3 sequence is 17 residues long. Per germline, CDR1 DFQATT and CDR2 SNEGSKA (reference sequence). CDR3 nucleotides: TGCAGTGCTAGAGATAACAGGGAAAGCTCCTATAATTCACCCCTCCACTTT. Translating gives CSARDNRESSYNSPLHF.

This clonotype was recorded at least ten times. The CDR3 loop reads CASSPKKNTEAFF. The CDR3 DNA sequence: TGTGCCAGCTCACCAAAGAAAAACACTGAAGCTTTCTTT. V usage is TRBV18 and J usage is TRBJ1-1; D not certain. The CDR3 consists of 13 residues. Germline lookup yields CDR1 KGHSH and CDR2 LQKENI. V was cut by 2 bases and J by 2 bases, with 6 bases left in between.

In its sample, this clonotype was seen many times. The chain combines TRBV3-1 with TRBJ2-3; D uncertain. V was cut by 3 bases and J by 3 bases, with 4 bases left in between. Germline V CDR1 and CDR2: LGHDT, YNNKEL (reference sequence). The CDR3 runs 12 residues. CDR3 in DNA: TGTGCCAGCAGCCATGAGACAGATACGCAGTATTTT. Translation: CASSHETDTQYF.

In this sample, this clonotype turned up a few times. The chain carries TRBV19 and TRBJ2-6, with D possibly being TRBD1 (6 bases). Germline-derived CDR1 and CDR2 are LNHDA and SQIVND (reference sequence). This CDR3 has 19 amino acids. Trimming removed 4 bases from V and 4 bases from J, with 23 bases in between. Written as DNA, the CDR3 is TGTGCCAGTAGTACAACCGGGACACTACATAGCGCGGGGGCCAACGTCCTGACTTTC. It codes for CASSTTGTLHSAGANVLTF.

The chain is built from TRBV7-3 and TRBJ1-1, with D unclear. CDR1 and CDR2 from the germline V gene are SGHTA and FQGTGA. The length of the CDR3 is 13 residues. The V gene lost 4 bases and the J gene lost 6 bases, with 12 bases spanning the gap. The CDR3 spells CASSSSSGAEAFF. The DNA for the CDR3 is TGTGCCAGCAGCTCTAGCTCGGGCGCTGAAGCTTTCTTT.

This clonotype has a count of ten or more. The V and J genes are TRBV25-1 and TRBJ1-2; 7 nucleotides align to TRBD1. The CDR3 loop spans 15 amino acids. With 0 bases clipped from V and 6 bases from J, the junction kept 7 bases outside the gene matches. Looked up from germline, CDR1 is MGHDK and CDR2 is SYGVNS. CDR3 DNA sequence: TGTGCCAGCAGTGAATATGGAGGGGGCAGGGATGGCTACACCTTC. Encoded protein: CASSEYGGGRDGYTF.

This clonotype came up a few times. The CDR3: CSALTRANSPLHF. The CDR3 DNA follows: TGCAGTGCCCTGACACGGGCCAATTCACCCCTCCACTTT. The rearrangement links TRBV20-1 to TRBJ1-6; D not resolved. The V and J ends lost 6 bases and 7 bases respectively, with 13 bases between them. Germline CDR1 DFQATT, CDR2 SNEGSKA (reference sequence). The CDR3 is made up of 13 amino acids.

This clonotype was observed at least ten times. The chain joins TRBV2 to TRBJ1-1; 9 bases are a match to TRBD1. The CDR3 covers 15 residues. The germline CDR1 and CDR2 sequences are SNHLY and FYNNEI. The trim removed 6 bases at V and 6 bases at J, leaving 11 bases unmatched. The CDR3 bases are TGTGCCAGCAGACCACTACAGGGGGCAGTGGCTGAAGCTTTCTTT. Amino acids: CASRPLQGAVAEAFF. Supplemented by reference TRBV2 and TRBJ1-1, the full variable domain reads EPEVTQTPSHQVTQMGQEVILRCVPISNHLYFYWYRQILGQKVEFLVSFYNNEISEKSEIFDDQFSVERPDGSNFTLKIRSTKLEDSAMYFCASRPLQGAVAEAFFGQGTRLTVV.

There are a few counts of this clonotype. This rearrangement joins TRBV5-5 to TRBJ1-2; unclear D gene. CDR1 SGHKS and CDR2 YYEKEE come from the germline V gene (reference sequence). CDR3 length: 14 amino acids. Trimming took off 0 bases at V and 3 bases at J, with 9 bases between the two ends. In DNA form, the CDR3 reads TGTGCCAGCAGCTTGGATCAGGCCGACTATGGCTACACCTTC. Its protein product is CASSLDQADYGYTF.

Only a few counts were recorded for this clonotype. This chain connects TRBV28 to TRBJ2-3; 9 nucleotides agree with TRBD2. CDR1 and CDR2 from the germline V gene are MDHEN and SYDVKM. The CDR3 has 15 residues. The V gene end was trimmed by 5 bases and the J gene end by 5 bases; junction bases not matched to a gene: 8. The CDR3 reads CASSRLAGGQDTQYF. The CDR3 coding sequence is TGTGCCAGCAGTCGACTGGCGGGGGGGCAAGATACGCAGTATTTT. Full variable domain (remainder filled in from reference TRBV28 and TRBJ2-3): DVKVTQSSRYLVKRTGEKVFLECVQDMDHENMFWYRQDPGLGLRLIYFSYDVKMKEKGDIPEGYSVSREKKERFSLILESASTNQTSMYLCASSRLAGGQDTQYFGPGTRLTVL.

The rearrangement joins TRBV6-5 to TRBJ1-2; the match to TRBD1 covers 10 bases. The CDR3 has 18 residues. J gave up 4 bases and V 5 bases, and 16 bases lay outside the gene matches. The germline CDR1 and CDR2 sequences are MNHEY and SVGAGI. As DNA, the CDR3 is TGTGCCAGCAGTCGGCTAGATCCGACAGGGGGCTTGGTCTATGGCTACACCTTC. Its translation is CASSRLDPTGGLVYGYTF.

The table lists this clonotype with many counts. V and J are TRBV2 and TRBJ1-5; TRBD1 might be the D (5 bases). V lost 5 bases and J 7 bases, leaving 15 bases between the germline ends. The CDR3 consists of 14 residues. CDR1 and CDR2 from the germline V gene are SNHLY and FYNNEI. The CDR3 loop is CASSPQGNGQPQHF. The CDR3 region has the DNA TGTGCCAGCAGTCCTCAGGGAAATGGGCAGCCCCAGCATTTT.

The chain uses TRBV12-3 or TRBV12-4 and TRBJ1-5, with D perhaps TRBD1 (5 bases). The germline V and J ends were trimmed by 6 bases and 2 bases, with 14 bases remaining between them. This CDR3 has 15 amino acids. The CDR3 sequence is CASRSTGWGNQPQHF. CDR3 sequence (DNA): TGTGCCAGCAGATCTACAGGTTGGGGCAATCAGCCCCAGCATTTT.

Many counts were recorded for this clonotype. V and J are TRBV5-1 and TRBJ2-2; 10 bases line up with TRBD2. Germline-derived CDR1 and CDR2 are SGHRS and YFSETQ. CDR3 length: 15 amino acids. J lost 4 bases, V lost 7 bases, and 7 bases had no gene match. CDR3 sequence (DNA): TGCGCCAGCGGAGGCCCTAGCGGGAGCACCGGGGAGCTGTTTTTT. Its protein product is CASGGPSGSTGELFF. Full variable domain (remainder filled in from reference TRBV5-1 and TRBJ2-2): KAGVTQTPRYLIKTRGQQVTLSCSPISGHRSVSWYQQTPGQGLQFLFEYFSETQRNKGNFPGRFSGRQFSNSRSEMNVSTLELGDSALYLCASGGPSGSTGELFFGEGSRLTVL.

The chain has TRBV28 and TRBJ2-7, with TRBD1 identical over 8 bases. V dropped 2 bases and J dropped 9; count of bases not matched to a gene: 3. The CDR3 loop spans 12 amino acids. CDR1 MDHEN and CDR2 SYDVKM come from the germline V gene. The CDR3 loop reads CASSLGQGVQYF. For the CDR3, the DNA is TGTGCCAGCAGTTTAGGACAGGGAGTGCAGTACTTC.